The 5 T cell receptor beta chains below come from one sample, sequenced in a study of monozygotic twins with inflammatory bowel disease. From the 5' RACE reads, TCRdb lists one entry per CDR3 protein and no DNA. Its table lists 150,000 to 200,000 distinct CDR3 sequences. Sequencing input: blood. The receptor source for this set is a human donor with ulcerative colitis or Crohn's disease, or a healthy co-twin of an affected twin (not recorded which).

This chain joins TRBV30 and TRBJ1-1; TCRdb gives TRBD1 as the D gene, but with no DNA this cannot be confirmed. Germline CDR1 is GTSNPN and CDR2 is SVGIG (reference sequence). CDR3 length: 14 amino acids. This CDR3 is CAWSFIPTGIEAFF.

The CDR3 here is CSARGGSSYEQYF. The chain couples TRBV20-1 to TRBJ2-7. The CDR3 is made up of 13 amino acids. Germline CDR1 DFQATT, CDR2 SNEGSKA (reference sequence).

The chain is built from TRBV5-1 and TRBJ2-2; TCRdb selects TRBD1, and the lack of DNA leaves this call unchecked. Germline CDR1 and CDR2: SGHRS and YFSETQ. The CDR3 is made up of 16 amino acids. The CDR3 sequence: CASSLAGTGASGELFF.

The rearrangement joins TRBV12-3 or TRBV12-4 to TRBJ1-1. The CDR3 spans 12 residues. The CDR3 is CASSFFGLEAFF.

CDR3: CASSPQTSSYYNEQFF. The rearrangement links TRBV27 to TRBJ2-1; checking the TCRdb D call of TRBD2 is not possible without DNA. The CDR3 is made up of 16 amino acids. CDR1 and CDR2 (germline): MNHEY, SMNVEV (reference sequence).